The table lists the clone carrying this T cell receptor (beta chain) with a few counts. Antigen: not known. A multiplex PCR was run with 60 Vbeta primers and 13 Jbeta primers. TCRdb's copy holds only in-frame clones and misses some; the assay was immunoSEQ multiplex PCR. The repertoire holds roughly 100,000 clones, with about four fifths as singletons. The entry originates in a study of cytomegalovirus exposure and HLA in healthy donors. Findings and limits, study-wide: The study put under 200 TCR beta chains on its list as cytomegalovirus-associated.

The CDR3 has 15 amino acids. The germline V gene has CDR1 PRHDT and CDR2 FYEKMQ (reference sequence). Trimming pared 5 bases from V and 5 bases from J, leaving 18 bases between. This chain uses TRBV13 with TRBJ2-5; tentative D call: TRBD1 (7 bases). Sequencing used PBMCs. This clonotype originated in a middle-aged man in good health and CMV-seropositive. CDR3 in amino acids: CASSQRTGAGETQYF. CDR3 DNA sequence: TGTGCCAGCAGCCAACGGACAGGTGCGGGGGAGACCCAGTACTTC.